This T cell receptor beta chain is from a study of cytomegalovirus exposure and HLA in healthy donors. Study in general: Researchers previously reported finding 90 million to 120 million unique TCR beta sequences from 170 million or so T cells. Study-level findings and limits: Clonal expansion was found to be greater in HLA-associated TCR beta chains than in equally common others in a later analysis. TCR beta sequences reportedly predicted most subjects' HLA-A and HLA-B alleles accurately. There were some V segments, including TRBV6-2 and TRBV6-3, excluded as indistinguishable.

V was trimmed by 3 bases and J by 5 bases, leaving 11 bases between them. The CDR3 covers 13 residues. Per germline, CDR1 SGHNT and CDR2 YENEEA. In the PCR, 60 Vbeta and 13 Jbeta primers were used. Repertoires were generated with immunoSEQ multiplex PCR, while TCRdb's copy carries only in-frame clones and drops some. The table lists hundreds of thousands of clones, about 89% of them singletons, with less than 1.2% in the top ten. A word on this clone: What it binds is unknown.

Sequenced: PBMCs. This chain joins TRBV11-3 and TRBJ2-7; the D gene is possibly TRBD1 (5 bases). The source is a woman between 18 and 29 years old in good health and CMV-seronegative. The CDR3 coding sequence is TGTGCCAGCAGCTTTAATCAGGGTGACGAGCAGTACTTC. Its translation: CASSFNQGDEQYF.